This entry is about one TCR beta chain. As yet, its antigen is unknown. Pools of viral peptides were used by the ViraFEST assay to expand antigen-specific CD4+ T cells ahead of sequencing. Following 10 days of culture, CD4+ T cells were isolated. Every participant took two doses of the BNT162b2 or mRNA-1273 vaccine. Assay: immunoSEQ multiplex PCR; the TCRdb copy retains only in-frame clones and omits some. The table includes 80,000 to 95,000 clones, around 77% detected once. The sample comes from a study of vaccination effects on CD4 cells after COVID-19. The V gene end was trimmed by 6 bases and the J gene end by 0 bases; junction bases not matched to a gene: 8. CDR1 and CDR2 from the germline V gene are MNHNY and SVGAGI (reference sequence). The CDR3 runs 16 residues.

Sequenced material: CD4+ T cells from PBMCs cultured with HCoV-OC43 spike peptides, taken after COVID-19 vaccination. Subset reported: HCoV-OC43 spike overlapping peptide pool stimulation. The rearrangement joins TRBV6-6 to TRBJ1-5; 7 bases fit TRBD1. This receptor was obtained from a human donor who received a COVID-19 vaccine. CDR3 in amino acids: CASSKPDRASNQPQHF. The CDR3 coding sequence is TGTGCCAGCAGCAAACCTGACAGGGCTAGCAATCAGCCCCAGCATTTT.